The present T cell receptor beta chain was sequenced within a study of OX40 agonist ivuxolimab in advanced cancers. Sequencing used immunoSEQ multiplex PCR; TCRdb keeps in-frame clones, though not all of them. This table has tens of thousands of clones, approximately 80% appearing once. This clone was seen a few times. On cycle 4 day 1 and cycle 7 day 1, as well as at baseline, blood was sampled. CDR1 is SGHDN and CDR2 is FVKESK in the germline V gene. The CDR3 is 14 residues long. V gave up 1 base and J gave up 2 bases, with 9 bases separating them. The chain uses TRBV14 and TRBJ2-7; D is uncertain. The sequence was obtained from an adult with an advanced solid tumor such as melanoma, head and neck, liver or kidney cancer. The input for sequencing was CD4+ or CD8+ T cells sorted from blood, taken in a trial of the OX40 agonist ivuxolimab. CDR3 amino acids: CASSQVTATYEQYF. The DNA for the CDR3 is TGTGCCAGCAGCCAAGTCACAGCGACCTACGAGCAGTACTTC. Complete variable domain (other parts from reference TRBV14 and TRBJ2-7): EAGVTQFPSHSVIEKGQTVTLRCDPISGHDNLYWYRRVMGKEIKFLLHFVKESKQDESGMPNNRFLAERTGGTYSTLKVQPAELEDSGVYFCASSQVTATYEQYFGPGTRLTVT.